This T cell receptor beta chain is from a study of blood T cells in healthy people across ages. Study conclusions and caveats: Relative to aged donors, long-lived donors carried more naive CD4+ cells and displayed higher diversity.

A sample-barcoded 5' primer and a J-beta primer mix were used in a second PCR of roughly 7 to 11 cycles. A template-switch adaptor containing 12 random nucleotides labeled each cDNA molecule. TCRdb recomputed calls from the 5' RACE reads with MiXCR, one row per CDR3 protein. Of roughly 1.4 million distinct CDR3 sequences in the sample, approximately 63% were seen once. Germline lookup yields CDR1 MNHNY and CDR2 SVGAGI (reference sequence). This CDR3 contains 15 residues. A remark on this clonotype: Its matching antigen is unknown.

The sequence derives from a man between 18 and 35 years old in good health. The V gene is TRBV6-6, the J gene TRBJ2-5; D remains unclear. Gene TRBJ2-7 matches the end of the DNA better, so the J call may be wrong. Sample: blood. Here the CDR3 DNA reads TGTGCCAGCAGCTTTTATGAGGCAACAAACTACGAGCAGTACTTC. Amino acid sequence: CASSFYEATNYEQYF.